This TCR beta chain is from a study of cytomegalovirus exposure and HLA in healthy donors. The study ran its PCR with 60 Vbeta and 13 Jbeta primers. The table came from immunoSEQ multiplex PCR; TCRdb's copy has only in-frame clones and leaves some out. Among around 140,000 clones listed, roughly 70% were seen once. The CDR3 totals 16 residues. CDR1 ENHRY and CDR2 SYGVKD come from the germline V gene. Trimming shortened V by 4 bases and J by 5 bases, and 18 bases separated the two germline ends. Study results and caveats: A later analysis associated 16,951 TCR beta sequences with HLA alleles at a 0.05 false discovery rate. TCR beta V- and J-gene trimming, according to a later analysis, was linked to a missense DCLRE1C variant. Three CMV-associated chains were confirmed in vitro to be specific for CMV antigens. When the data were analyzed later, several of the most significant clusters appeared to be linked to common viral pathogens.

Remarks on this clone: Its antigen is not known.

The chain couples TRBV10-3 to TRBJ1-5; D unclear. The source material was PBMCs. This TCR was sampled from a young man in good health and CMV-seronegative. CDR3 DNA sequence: TGTGCCATCAGTGGTGGCCAGAGAGGAGTCGATCAGCCCCAGCATTTT. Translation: CAISGGQRGVDQPQHF.